The 27 T cell receptor beta chains in this list originate from one sample, sequenced in a study of blood T cell repertoires in COVID-19. The table came from immunoSEQ multiplex PCR; TCRdb's copy has only in-frame clones and leaves some out. The sample has about 93,000 clones, more than 65% seen once; the top ten hold 15% to 20%. Material: peripheral blood. These receptors came from a human donor in a cohort sampled during active COVID-19.

The chain is built from TRBV2 and TRBJ2-3; D ambiguous. V lost 3 bases, J lost 4 bases, and 11 bases lay in between. Germline values: CDR1 SNHLY, CDR2 FYNNEI. The CDR3 extends over 14 amino acids. The CDR3 here is CASSELVLADTQYF. In DNA, the CDR3 is TGTGCCAGCAGTGAGTTAGTATTGGCAGATACGCAGTATTTT.

The chain carries TRBV9 and TRBJ2-3; tentative D call: TRBD2 (6 bases). The CDR3 has 15 residues. CDR1 and CDR2 (germline): SGDLS, YYNGEE. Trimming pared 0 bases from V and 2 bases from J, leaving 10 bases between. The CDR3 reads CASSVVGGATDTQYF. The DNA of the CDR3 is TGTGCCAGCAGCGTAGTCGGCGGGGCCACAGATACGCAGTATTTT.

The CDR3 DNA sequence: TGTGCCAGCTTGTCGCTAGCGGGCGCCGACAATGAGCAGTTCTTC. This codes for CASLSLAGADNEQFF. J is TRBJ2-1 and V is TRBV18, with 8 bases matching TRBD2. Germline CDR1 and CDR2: KGHSH and LQKENI. After removal of 7 bases from V and 5 bases from J, the junction contained 10 bases not matched to a gene. The CDR3 is 15 amino acids.

Written as DNA, the CDR3 is TGTGCCAGCAGCTTTCGACAGGAGCAGTTCTTC. This encodes CASSFRQEQFF. The J gene is TRBJ2-1, the V gene TRBV13; D possibly corresponds to TRBD1 (5 bases). V gave up 3 bases and J gave up 10 bases, with 7 bases separating them. Per germline, CDR1 PRHDT and CDR2 FYEKMQ (reference sequence). This CDR3 has 11 residues. The complete variable domain, with remaining parts taken from reference TRBV13 and TRBJ2-1, reads AAGVIQSPRHLIKEKRETATLKCYPIPRHDTVYWYQQGPGQDPQFLISFYEKMQSDKGSIPDRFSAQQFSDYHSELNMSSLELGDSALYFCASSFRQEQFFGPGTRLTVL.

The count of this clone is one. The chain links TRBV5-6 to TRBJ2-3; 13 nucleotides match TRBD2. CDR3 size: 16 residues. Germline values: CDR1 SGHDT, CDR2 YYEEEE. J was trimmed by 5 bases and V by 3 bases; bases with no gene match: 6. CDR3 loop: CASSSTSGGSLDTQYF. The DNA for the CDR3 is TGTGCCAGCAGCTCGACTAGCGGGGGGTCCCTAGATACGCAGTATTTT.

This chain uses TRBV18 with TRBJ2-2, with 7 bases identical to TRBD1. Unmatched junction bases numbered 1, after V lost 3 bases and J lost 3 bases. CDR1 is KGHSH and CDR2 is LQKENI in the germline V gene. The CDR3 is made up of 14 amino acids. The CDR3 spells CASSPQGDTGELFF. CDR3 nucleotides: TGTGCCAGCTCACCGCAGGGGGACACCGGGGAGCTGTTTTTT.

V is TRBV18 and J is TRBJ2-7; no clear D gene. CDR1 is KGHSH and CDR2 is LQKENI in the germline V gene. CDR3 size: 14 residues. Between the trimmed V and J ends, which lost 2 bases and 0 bases, there was a span of 8 bases. In nucleotides, the CDR3 is TGTGCCAGCTCACCAGCGCTTAGCTCCTACGAGCAGTACTTC. Protein product: CASSPALSSYEQYF.

This chain uses TRBV18 with TRBJ2-1, with 8 bases that match TRBD2. Germline-derived CDR1 and CDR2 are KGHSH and LQKENI. The CDR3 contains 17 residues. Trimming at V came to 0 bases and at J to 3 bases, leaving 7 bases not matched to a gene. The CDR3 spells CASSPPLSGRDYNEQFF. The CDR3, as DNA: TGTGCCAGCTCACCACCGCTGTCCGGGAGGGACTACAATGAGCAGTTCTTC. The variable domain in full, with the rest retrieved from reference TRBV18 and TRBJ2-1, is NAGVMQNPRHLVRRRGQEARLRCSPMKGHSHVYWYRQLPEEGLKFMVYLQKENIIDESGMPKERFSAEFPKEGPSILRIQQVVRGDSAAYFCASSPPLSGRDYNEQFFGPGTRLTVL.

This sequence joins TRBV12-3 or TRBV12-4 and TRBJ1-5; D is uncertain. This CDR3 spans 13 amino acids. Between the trimmed V and J ends, which lost 2 bases and 6 bases, there was a span of 8 bases. CDR3 in DNA: TGTGCCAGCAGTTTAACAGACGGTCAGCCCCAGCATTTT. Amino acids: CASSLTDGQPQHF.

The J gene is TRBJ2-1, the V gene TRBV18, with 9 bases aligning to TRBD1. CDR3 size: 15 residues. Trimming at V came to 6 bases and at J to 1 base, leaving 4 bases not matched to a gene. CDR1 KGHSH and CDR2 LQKENI come from the germline V gene. Here the CDR3 reads CASSRQGGSYNEQFF. Here the CDR3 DNA reads TGTGCCAGCTCTCGACAGGGGGGGTCCTACAATGAGCAGTTCTTC.

The chain has TRBV6-5 and TRBJ2-1; D remains unclear. Germline V gene data show CDR1 as MNHEY and CDR2 as SVGAGI. This CDR3 region has 10 residues. Between the trimmed V and J ends, which lost 8 bases and 7 bases, there was a span of 6 bases. DNA for the CDR3: TGTGCCAGCGGGCTGAATGAGCAGTTCTTC. As protein: CASGLNEQFF.

The gene calls are TRBV6-5 and TRBJ1-2, with 11 nucleotides matching TRBD1. The germline CDR1 and CDR2 sequences are MNHEY and SVGAGI. With V trimmed by 5 bases and J by 5 bases, 4 bases remained unmatched. The CDR3 is 14 amino acids. In DNA form, the CDR3 reads TGTGCCAGCAGTAGGACAGGGGGCGAGTATGGCTACACCTTC. Protein product: CASSRTGGEYGYTF.

The genes are TRBV27 and TRBJ1-2, with 7 bases fitting TRBD1. CDR3 length equals 13 residues. Germline trimming cut 6 bases from V and 6 bases from J; bases unmatched to any gene: 7. The V gene's germline CDR1 is MNHEY and CDR2 SMNVEV (reference sequence). CDR3 DNA: TGTGCCAGCAGAGGGACAGCCGGGAATGGCTACACCTTC. This codes for CASRGTAGNGYTF.

The chain uses TRBV5-1 and TRBJ1-1, with 8 bases identical to TRBD1. The V gene end was trimmed by 5 bases and the J gene end by 2 bases; junction bases not matched to a gene: 8. The CDR3 runs 15 residues. Germline lookup yields CDR1 SGHRS and CDR2 YFSETQ. The CDR3 loop reads CASRPGQEDNTEAFF. The CDR3 bases are TGCGCCAGCAGACCGGGACAGGAGGATAACACTGAAGCTTTCTTT. The full variable domain, in which reference TRBV5-1 and TRBJ1-1 provide the parts outside the CDR3, is KAGVTQTPRYLIKTRGQQVTLSCSPISGHRSVSWYQQTPGQGLQFLFEYFSETQRNKGNFPGRFSGRQFSNSRSEMNVSTLELGDSALYLCASRPGQEDNTEAFFGQGTRLTVV.

This chain joins TRBV7-2 and TRBJ2-7, with a possible D match to TRBD2 (6 bases). The CDR3 consists of 14 residues. Germline V gene data show CDR1 as SGHTA and CDR2 as FQGNSA. V was trimmed by 1 base and J by 1 base, leaving 8 bases between them. CDR3 sequence reads: CASSLDGRSYEQYF. The DNA of the CDR3 is TGTGCCAGCAGCTTAGATGGGAGGTCCTACGAGCAGTACTTC.

This clone showed up many times. This chain uses TRBV11-2 with TRBJ2-1, with D unclear. Germline CDR1 and CDR2: SGHAT and FQNNGV. The ends were cut back, 1 base at V and 3 bases at J, with 4 bases in the middle. The CDR3 spans 13 residues. CDR3 DNA sequence: TGTGCCAGCAGCTTAGCCATCTACAATGAGCAGTTCTTC. It translates to CASSLAIYNEQFF.

The sample holds one count of this clone. The rearrangement links TRBV19 to TRBJ1-1; D possibly corresponds to TRBD1 (6 bases). Germline CDR1 and CDR2: LNHDA and SQIVND (reference sequence). The CDR3 contains 15 residues. Between the trimmed V and J ends, which lost 5 bases and 4 bases, there was a span of 17 bases. The CDR3 DNA sequence: TGTGCCAGTAGTCATGGACAGACTTCTGGCACTGAAGCTTTCTTT. It specifies CASSHGQTSGTEAFF.

V usage is TRBV7-2 and J usage is TRBJ1-6, with 7 bases matching TRBD1. In germline, CDR1 is SGHTA, CDR2 FQGNSA. Unmatched junction bases numbered 10, after V lost 4 bases and J lost 10 bases. The length of the CDR3 is 15 residues. CDR3 DNA: TGTGCCAGCAGCTCTACAGGGGAGCGCGGATCACCCCTCCACTTT. It codes for CASSSTGERGSPLHF.

The chain employs TRBV6-2 or TRBV6-3 and TRBJ2-7, with TRBD1 matching 7 bases. CDR1 MNHEY and CDR2 SVGEGT come from the germline V gene. J gave up 5 bases and V 5 bases, and 3 bases lay outside the gene matches. The CDR3 length is 12 residues. Written as DNA, the CDR3 is TGTGCCAGCAGTAAACAGGGGAACGAGCAGTACTTC. Translating it yields CASSKQGNEQYF.

The chain combines TRBV5-4 with TRBJ1-1; possibly TRBD1 for D (5 bases). The V gene lost 2 bases and the J gene lost 3 bases, with 11 bases spanning the gap. The CDR3 contains 14 residues. Germline V gives CDR1 SGHNT, CDR2 YYREEE (reference sequence). CDR3 nucleotide sequence: TGTGCCAGCAGCTTTTCTAGGGGTGACACTGAAGCTTTCTTT. Protein: CASSFSRGDTEAFF.

This chain joins TRBV28 and TRBJ2-7; D may be TRBD2 (6 bases). CDR1 MDHEN and CDR2 SYDVKM come from the germline V gene. V was cut by 6 bases and J by 4 bases, with 10 bases left in between. CDR3 length: 12 residues. CDR3 residues: CASRDGTYEQYF. The CDR3 DNA sequence: TGTGCCAGCAGGGATGGGACTTACGAGCAGTACTTC. The full variable domain, completed using reference TRBV28 and TRBJ2-7, is DVKVTQSSRYLVKRTGEKVFLECVQDMDHENMFWYRQDPGLGLRLIYFSYDVKMKEKGDIPEGYSVSREKKERFSLILESASTNQTSMYLCASRDGTYEQYFGPGTRLTVT.

This chain uses TRBV16 with TRBJ1-2, with 10 positions matching TRBD1. Germline V CDR1 and CDR2: KGHSY, FQNENV. There are 15 residues in the CDR3. The J segment lost 4 bases and the V segment lost 4 bases, leaving 6 bases of the junction unmatched. The CDR3 protein is CASSPRTGGGYGYTF. Written as DNA, the CDR3 is TGTGCCAGCAGCCCTAGGACAGGGGGAGGCTATGGCTACACCTTC.

This clone has more than one count but fewer than ten. The chain is built from TRBV10-1 and TRBJ2-7; 8 nucleotides align to TRBD2. The V segment lost 6 bases and the J segment 6 bases; nucleotides outside the gene matches: 10. The CDR3 covers 14 residues. Germline V lookup: CDR1 WNHNN, CDR2 SYGVQD (reference sequence). In DNA, the CDR3 is TGCGCCAGCAGGAACGGGGGGGCCCTCGTCGAGCAGTACTTC. It yields the protein CASRNGGALVEQYF.

This chain links TRBV24-1 with TRBJ2-3; weak D call: TRBD2 (6 bases). This CDR3 comprises 13 residues. Germline assignment: CDR1 KGHDR and CDR2 SFDVKD. Deletions cut 9 bases from V and 4 bases from J, with 13 bases between. The CDR3 nucleotides are TGTGCCACCGGGGGGATTGGGTCAGATACGCAGTATTTT. It yields the protein CATGGIGSDTQYF.

V is TRBV2 and J is TRBJ1-2, with D perhaps matching TRBD1 (6 bases). This CDR3 contains 13 residues. Between the trimmed V and J ends, which lost 5 bases and 4 bases, there was a span of 11 bases. In germline, CDR1 is SNHLY, CDR2 FYNNEI. The CDR3 is CASSTGHRYGYTF. The CDR3, as DNA: TGTGCCAGCAGTACGGGACACCGCTATGGCTACACCTTC.

The chain recombines TRBV27 with TRBJ2-1; 7 positions agree with TRBD2. Trimming at V came to 2 bases and at J to 6 bases, leaving 7 bases not matched to a gene. CDR3 length equals 15 residues. Germline-derived CDR1 and CDR2 are MNHEY and SMNVEV (reference sequence). The CDR3 is CASSLIRGSSNEQFF. CDR3 nucleotide sequence: TGTGCCAGCAGTTTAATCCGCGGGAGTTCCAATGAGCAGTTCTTC.

The chain couples TRBV28 to TRBJ2-5; D is undetermined. V was pared by 6 bases and J by 2 bases, with 10 bases between. CDR3 length: 13 residues. The germline V gene has CDR1 MDHEN and CDR2 SYDVKM. For the CDR3, the DNA is TGTGCCAGCAGCCGGAGCGCACAAGAGACCCAGTACTTC. Residues: CASSRSAQETQYF.